These T cell receptor beta chains were read from a single sample in a study of T-cell reconstitution after alpha-beta-depleted transplantation in children. MiXCR, run by TCRdb on the PCR reads, gives a single entry per CDR3 protein. The sample lists around 250,000 distinct CDR3 sequences, around 9.6% occurring once. The material was PBMCs from the stem cell graft donor, obtained from the stem cell graft. The receptor set was obtained from a human donor who donated a stem cell graft to a child with SCID. Each CDR3 is given with its conserved first and last residue. The D gene is left open where the match is weak. Size is omitted from some rows. Given values are once, few, many or a class for expanded clones.

V gene	D gene	J gene	clone size	CDR3 DNA	CDR3 protein
TRBV5-1	NA	TRBJ2-3	few	TGCGCCAGCAGCTTGGTCCTTGGCGGAGGCACAGATACGCAGTATTTT	CASSLVLGGGTDTQYF
TRBV10-3	NA	TRBJ2-1	few	TGTGCCATCAGGGGTCCTGGGGATGAGCAGTTCTTC	CAIRGPGDEQFF
TRBV20-1	NA	TRBJ2-1	NA	TGCAGTGCTAGAGAAGGGGTTCTGTCCTACAATGAGCAGTTCTTC	CSAREGVLSYNEQFF
TRBV7-8	NA	TRBJ2-1	many	TGTGCCAGCAGCCTTGTAGGGGAGCAGTTCTTC	CASSLVGEQFF
TRBV29-1	NA	TRBJ1-2	NA	TGCAGCGTCCGGACACCCCGGGGCTATGGCTACACCTTC	CSVRTPRGYGYTF
TRBV20-1	NA	TRBJ1-1	many	TGCAGTGCCAGGCGCTTTAACACTGAAGCTTTCTTT	CSARRFNTEAFF
TRBV6-1	NA	TRBJ2-5	few	TGTGCCAGCAGTGAAGCTCGTCCGGCGGAGACCCAGTACTTC	CASSEARPAETQYF
TRBV2	NA	TRBJ1-5	few	TGTGCCAGCAGTGAAGGGGGGTTCGATCAGCCCCAGCATTTT	CASSEGGFDQPQHF
TRBV7-8	NA	TRBJ2-1	NA	TGTGCCAGCTGTAATAGACAGGGTGTTCACCTAGCGAATGAGCAGTTCTTC	CASCNRQGVHLANEQFF
TRBV4-2	NA	TRBJ1-2	many	TGTGCCAGCAGCCAGAGGCCTAACTATGGCTACACCTTC	CASSQRPNYGYTF
TRBV20-1	TRBD1	TRBJ2-2	few	TGCAGTGCCCGCCCATCCGGGACAGGGTACACCGGGGAGCTGTTTTTT	CSARPSGTGYTGELFF
TRBV4-1	NA	TRBJ2-6	few	TGCGCCAGCAGCCTTATAATCTCTGGGGCCAACGTCCTGACTTTC	CASSLIISGANVLTF
TRBV6-1	TRBD1	TRBJ1-5	many	TGTGCCAGCAGTGTCGGGACAGGGTATCAGCCCCAGCATTTT	CASSVGTGYQPQHF
TRBV12-3/TRBV12-4	TRBD1	TRBJ1-1	many	TGTGCCAGCAGTCCTACAGGGGGAGGCACTGAAGCTTTCTTT	CASSPTGGGTEAFF
TRBV28	NA	TRBJ1-1	many	TGTGCCAGCAGTGCGGCCGGAGTGACTGAAGCTTTCTTT	CASSAAGVTEAFF
TRBV10-1	NA	TRBJ2-1	NA	TGCGCCAGCAGTGAGTCGGGAAAGGACAATGAGCAGTTCTTC	CASSESGKDNEQFF
TRBV18	NA	TRBJ2-7	NA	TGTGCCAGCTCACCGGTCAGGCGCTACGAGCAGTACTTC	CASSPVRRYEQYF